This passage covers 32 T cell receptor beta chains from one sample sequenced in a study of T-cell reconstitution after alpha-beta-depleted transplantation in children. Preparation of the TCRbeta library involved a method that used unique molecular identifiers. TCRdb used MiXCR to reprocess the PCR reads, holding one entry per CDR3 protein. Among fewer than 550,000 distinct CDR3 sequences listed, more than 9.5% were seen once. The sequencing here drew on PBMCs, mostly from graft donor cells, taken 180 days after TCRalphabeta/CD19-depleted stem cell transplant. The receptors were gathered from a female patient aged 2-9 years who had a stem cell transplant for aplastic anemia, so the T cells may come from the graft donor.

This clonotype has just a few counts. The gene calls are TRBV5-8 and TRBJ1-1; D is unclear. The CDR3 has 13 residues. The germline V gene has CDR1 SGHTS and CDR2 YDEGEE. V was pared by 0 bases and J by 4 bases, with 7 bases between. CDR3 in DNA: TGTGCCAGCAGCTTGGCCAGTACCACTGAAGCTTTCTTT. Its translation: CASSLASTTEAFF.

This clonotype was seen ten or more times. The V and J genes are TRBV28 and TRBJ1-1; the D is unclear. V was clipped by 5 bases and J by 4 bases, with 17 bases between them. This CDR3 contains 15 residues. Germline V gives CDR1 MDHEN, CDR2 SYDVKM. The CDR3 DNA sequence: TGTGCCAGCAGTCACCAGGTGGGCGGTTTCACTGAAGCTTTCTTT. This gives the protein CASSHQVGGFTEAFF.

The chain has TRBV20-1 and TRBJ2-6, with 7 nucleotides matching TRBD1. This CDR3 has 18 amino acids. V lost 0 bases to trimming and J lost 7 bases; unmatched junction nucleotides: 15. Germline V gives CDR1 DFQATT, CDR2 SNEGSKA (reference sequence). In DNA, the CDR3 is TGCAGTGCTAGAGATCCGGACAGGCGGTACCTGGGAGCCAACGTCCTGACTTTC. Translating it yields CSARDPDRRYLGANVLTF.

This clonotype was seen a few times. The gene calls are TRBV28 and TRBJ2-3; 10 nucleotides agree with TRBD1. V was pared by 0 bases and J by 1 base, with 1 base of the junction left unmatched. This CDR3 has 16 amino acids. Germline CDR1 MDHEN, CDR2 SYDVKM. CDR3 in amino acids: CASSLWGTGGTDTQYF. The CDR3 DNA is TGTGCCAGCAGTTTATGGGGGACAGGGGGCACAGATACGCAGTATTTT.

This clonotype was seen more than once but under ten times. The genes are TRBV4-3 and TRBJ1-5; D may be TRBD1 (6 bases). The CDR3 has 17 residues. The germline V and J ends were trimmed by 2 bases and 4 bases, with 18 bases remaining between them. Germline V gives CDR1 LGHNA, CDR2 YSLEER. Here the CDR3 DNA reads TGCGCCAGCAGCCAACGGTGGACAGATCCGAGGAATCAGCCCCAGCATTTT. It translates to CASSQRWTDPRNQPQHF.

The chain uses TRBV20-1 and TRBJ1-3; weak D call: TRBD1 (6 bases). This CDR3 comprises 15 residues. Trimming cost V 6 bases and J 0 bases, with 15 bases left between them. Germline loops: CDR1 DFQATT, CDR2 SNEGSKA (reference sequence). CDR3 protein: CSATTNRDSGNTIYF. The CDR3 DNA sequence: TGCAGTGCAACGACTAACAGGGACTCTGGAAACACCATATATTTT.

The sample holds many counts of this clonotype. The chain is built from TRBV29-1 and TRBJ1-3; 8 bases are a match to TRBD1. CDR1 and CDR2 (germline): SQVTM, ANQGSEA. The CDR3 is 14 amino acids. The V and J ends lost 5 bases and 0 bases, in that order; junction bases with no gene match: 3. CDR3 sequence (DNA): TGCAGCGTTAGGGACAGGAGCTCTGGAAACACCATATATTTT. This encodes CSVRDRSSGNTIYF.

This clonotype was counted a few times. This rearrangement joins TRBV28 to TRBJ2-1; 11 bases align to TRBD2. The CDR3 contains 12 residues. Germline trimming cut 6 bases from V and 14 bases from J; bases unmatched to any gene: 6. Germline-derived CDR1 and CDR2 are MDHEN and SYDVKM. DNA for the CDR3: TGTGCCAGCAGGGTTAGCGGGAGGGCGAAGTTCTTC. Protein sequence: CASRVSGRAKFF.

This chain's CDR3 is CASSLTGGSDEQYF. DNA for the CDR3: TGCGCCAGCAGCTTAACGGGAGGATCGGACGAGCAGTACTTC. V usage is TRBV5-1 and J usage is TRBJ2-7; TRBD2 aligns across 7 bases. Germline V gives CDR1 SGHRS, CDR2 YFSETQ. The CDR3 covers 14 residues. The junction had 7 bases not matched to a gene; V was cut back by 2 bases and J by 5 bases.

V and J are TRBV11-1 and TRBJ2-2, with D unresolved. CDR3 length: 18 residues. With 4 bases removed from V and 0 bases from J, the gap between germline ends came to 18 bases. Germline V gene lookup returns CDR1 SGHAT and CDR2 FQDESV (reference sequence). The CDR3 here is CASSSAEGPVTNTGELFF. The CDR3 bases are TGTGCCAGCAGCTCGGCGGAAGGGCCTGTTACGAACACCGGGGAGCTGTTTTTT.

The V gene is TRBV12-3 or TRBV12-4, the J gene TRBJ2-3; D not certain. V was clipped by 4 bases and J by 0 bases, with 14 bases between them. The CDR3 is 16 residues long. The CDR3 DNA follows: TGTGCCAGCAGTTGGCTTGACGGACCTAGCACAGATACGCAGTATTTT. As protein: CASSWLDGPSTDTQYF.

This clonotype was found many times. The rearrangement joins TRBV11-2 to TRBJ2-2; D may be TRBD1 or TRBD2 (5 bases each). The V end lost 5 bases, the J end lost 4 bases, and 11 bases lay between the germline ends. In germline, CDR1 is SGHAT, CDR2 FQNNGV. The CDR3 has 14 residues. CDR3 in amino acids: CASSPGPSTGELFF. CDR3 nucleotide sequence: TGTGCCAGCAGCCCGGGACCCAGCACCGGGGAGCTGTTTTTT.

V is TRBV5-6 and J is TRBJ2-3; D is unresolved. This CDR3 has 14 residues. Trimming took off 4 bases at V and 0 bases at J, with 9 bases between the two ends. Germline CDR1 SGHDT, CDR2 YYEEEE. The CDR3, as DNA: TGTGCCAGCAGCAATCGGGTTAGCACAGATACGCAGTATTTT. Encoded protein: CASSNRVSTDTQYF.

This clonotype was detected only once. This chain connects TRBV7-2 to TRBJ1-2; 11 nucleotides line up with TRBD1. The V gene's germline CDR1 is SGHTA and CDR2 FQGNSA. Trimming removed 1 base from V and 6 bases from J; junction bases left unmatched: 7. The CDR3 is 16 residues long. The CDR3 is CASSLVSGTGGNGYTF. CDR3 in DNA: TGTGCCAGCAGCTTAGTTAGCGGGACAGGGGGTAATGGCTACACCTTC.

This clonotype has a count of ten or more. The chain joins TRBV5-5 to TRBJ2-5, with D tentatively TRBD2 (6 bases). Germline CDR1 is SGHKS and CDR2 is YYEKEE (reference sequence). V gave up 4 bases and J gave up 0 bases, with 13 bases separating them. This CDR3 region has 15 residues. The CDR3 is CASSQQGLYQETQYF. Here the CDR3 DNA reads TGTGCCAGCAGCCAGCAGGGACTTTACCAAGAGACCCAGTACTTC. Variable domain in full (rest from reference TRBV5-5 and TRBJ2-5): DAGVTQSPTHLIKTRGQQVTLRCSPISGHKSVSWYQQVLGQGPQFIFQYYEKEERGRGNFPDRFSARQFPNYSSELNVNALLLGDSALYLCASSQQGLYQETQYFGPGTRLLVL.

There are a few counts of this clonotype. The gene calls are TRBV14 and TRBJ2-1; 8 positions agree with TRBD2. Germline CDR1 is SGHDN and CDR2 is FVKESK. The CDR3 covers 12 residues. V lost 1 base to trimming and J lost 14 bases; unmatched junction nucleotides: 4. The CDR3 protein is CASSQGGLVKFF. DNA of the CDR3: TGTGCCAGCAGCCAAGGGGGACTAGTAAAGTTCTTC.

J is TRBJ2-7 and V is TRBV6-1, with TRBD1 as a possible D gene (6 bases). Trimming cost V 5 bases and J 0 bases, with 11 bases left between them. Germline loops: CDR1 MNHNS, CDR2 SASEGT. The CDR3 length is 14 residues. The CDR3 loop is CASSRQAFSYEQYF. CDR3 sequence (DNA): TGTGCCAGCAGTCGACAGGCCTTCTCCTACGAGCAGTACTTC.

The chain recombines TRBV5-1 with TRBJ2-5; D might be TRBD1 or TRBD2, each matching 5 bases. Per germline, CDR1 SGHRS and CDR2 YFSETQ. The V end lost 0 bases, the J end lost 1 base, and 10 bases lay between the germline ends. This CDR3 comprises 15 residues. CDR3 residues: CASSLGLQVQETQYF. The CDR3 DNA is TGCGCCAGCAGCTTGGGACTACAGGTCCAAGAGACCCAGTACTTC.

The chain is built from TRBV7-9 and TRBJ2-7; no reliable D call. CDR1 is SEHNR, CDR2 FQNEAQ, per germline (reference sequence). The CDR3 is made up of 13 amino acids. Trimming pared 1 base from V and 3 bases from J, leaving 7 bases between. CDR3 DNA: TGTGCCAGCAGCTTAGAACCATACTACGAGCAGTACTTC. Translating gives CASSLEPYYEQYF.

The chain has TRBV25-1 and TRBJ2-4, with 8 bases aligning to TRBD2. The germline V gene encodes CDR1 MGHDK and CDR2 SYGVNS. The CDR3 is 14 residues long. With 2 bases clipped from V and 8 bases from J, the junction kept 5 bases outside the gene matches. CDR3 nucleotide sequence: TGTGCCAGCAGTGAAACGGGGGGGGTGGACATTCAGTACTTC. Protein sequence: CASSETGGVDIQYF.

The V gene is TRBV6-5, the J gene TRBJ1-6; D might be TRBD1 (5 bases). Germline CDR1 MNHEY, CDR2 SVGAGI. Trimming removed 2 bases at V and 1 base at J, with 9 bases between. The CDR3 is made up of 16 amino acids. CDR3 DNA sequence: TGTGCCAGCAGTTACGGCAGGGCATCCTATAATTCACCCCTCCACTTT. Translated, it gives CASSYGRASYNSPLHF.

This chain links TRBV29-1 with TRBJ2-6; D might be TRBD1 (6 bases). CDR3 length: 18 residues. Germline values: CDR1 SQVTM, CDR2 ANQGSEA. V shed 1 base and J shed 1 base, with 17 bases lying between them. The CDR3 sequence is CSVEARDTEESGANVLTF. The CDR3 DNA follows: TGCAGCGTTGAAGCCCGGGACACCGAAGAGTCTGGGGCCAACGTCCTGACTTTC.

This clonotype was counted between two and nine times. The genes are TRBV6-2 or TRBV6-3 and TRBJ1-1; 8 nucleotides agree with TRBD1. The junction had 7 bases not matched to a gene; V was cut back by 4 bases and J by 3 bases. The CDR3 sequence is 15 residues long. CDR1 is MNHEY and CDR2 is SVGEGT in the germline V gene. CDR3 in DNA: TGTGCCAGCAGTTGGCAGGGGGCGCCGGACACTGAAGCTTTCTTT. It encodes CASSWQGAPDTEAFF.

Many counts were recorded for this clonotype. The chain couples TRBV29-1 to TRBJ2-4; the match to TRBD1 covers 12 bases. Looked up from germline, CDR1 is SQVTM and CDR2 is ANQGSEA. The CDR3 is 15 residues long. The J segment lost 3 bases and the V segment lost 5 bases, leaving 5 bases of the junction unmatched. The CDR3 nucleotides are TGCAGCGTTAGGGACAGGGGGCTGAGCAAAAACATTCAGTACTTC. Protein sequence: CSVRDRGLSKNIQYF.

The V gene is TRBV7-6, the J gene TRBJ2-5; a weak D match, TRBD2 (5 bases). CDR1 is SGHVS and CDR2 is FNYEAQ in the germline V gene. The CDR3 has 15 residues. Trimming pared 1 base from V and 2 bases from J, leaving 11 bases between. The CDR3 loop is CASSLERSGQETQYF. The CDR3, as DNA: TGTGCCAGCAGCTTAGAACGGAGCGGACAAGAGACCCAGTACTTC.

This chain links TRBV28 with TRBJ2-3; 8 nucleotides match TRBD2. The CDR3 has 17 amino acids. V gave up 2 bases and J gave up 0 bases; unmatched junction bases: 7. Germline CDR1 is MDHEN and CDR2 is SYDVKM. CDR3 nucleotide sequence: TGTGCCAGCAGTTTAGTCTCCGCTAGCGGGAGCACAGATACGCAGTATTTT. This sequence encodes CASSLVSASGSTDTQYF.

This sequence joins TRBV5-1 and TRBJ2-5; TRBD1 is a possible D gene (5 bases). The germline V gene has CDR1 SGHRS and CDR2 YFSETQ. This CDR3 contains 14 residues. V lost 2 bases, J lost 5 bases, and 13 bases lay in between. DNA of the CDR3: TGCGCCAGCAGCTTTAATCAGGGCCGGGAGACCCAGTACTTC. Translating it yields CASSFNQGRETQYF.

This clonotype has at least ten counts. CDR3 coding DNA: TGCAGCGTTGGGGACACCTCCGAGCAGTACTTC. This sequence encodes CSVGDTSEQYF. This chain links TRBV29-1 with TRBJ2-7; perhaps TRBD1 as D (6 bases). The CDR3 spans 11 residues. Germline assignment: CDR1 SQVTM and CDR2 ANQGSEA. V was pared by 4 bases and J by 6 bases, with 10 bases between.

This clonotype was recorded at least ten times. The V gene is TRBV9, the J gene TRBJ2-1; the match to TRBD2 covers 7 bases. CDR1 and CDR2 (germline): SGDLS, YYNGEE. V dropped 3 bases and J dropped 9; count of bases not matched to a gene: 3. CDR3 length: 12 residues. The CDR3 spells CASSGVAGEQFF. CDR3 nucleotide sequence: TGTGCCAGCAGCGGAGTAGCGGGTGAGCAGTTCTTC.

This clonotype was found a few times. The rearrangement links TRBV21-1 to TRBJ2-7; no check of the table's D call, TRBD1, against the DNA was made. TRBV21-1 counts as a pseudogene. The CDR3 extends over 14 amino acids. CDR3 in DNA: TGTGCCAGCAGCATCCCCCAACAGGACTACGAGCAGTACGTC. Amino acids: CASSIPQQDYEQYV.

The table lists this clonotype with a few counts. The rearrangement joins TRBV29-1 to TRBJ2-2, with TRBD2 identical over 7 bases. The CDR3 loop spans 17 amino acids. Germline CDR1 SQVTM, CDR2 ANQGSEA. The CDR3 DNA is TGCACCGCATCTTTGGGGAGCAGCGGGGCGAACACCGGGGAGCTGTTTTTT. Encoded protein: CTASLGSSGANTGELFF.

The chain has TRBV7-7 and TRBJ2-1; 12 bases fit TRBD1. CDR1 is SSHAT, CDR2 FNYEAQ, per germline (reference sequence). The CDR3 loop spans 15 amino acids. J lost 7 bases, V lost 5 bases, and 6 bases had no gene match. The CDR3 DNA reads TGTGCCAGCAGCCCGGGACAGGGGGCTCGGAATGAGCAGTTCTTC. It specifies CASSPGQGARNEQFF.